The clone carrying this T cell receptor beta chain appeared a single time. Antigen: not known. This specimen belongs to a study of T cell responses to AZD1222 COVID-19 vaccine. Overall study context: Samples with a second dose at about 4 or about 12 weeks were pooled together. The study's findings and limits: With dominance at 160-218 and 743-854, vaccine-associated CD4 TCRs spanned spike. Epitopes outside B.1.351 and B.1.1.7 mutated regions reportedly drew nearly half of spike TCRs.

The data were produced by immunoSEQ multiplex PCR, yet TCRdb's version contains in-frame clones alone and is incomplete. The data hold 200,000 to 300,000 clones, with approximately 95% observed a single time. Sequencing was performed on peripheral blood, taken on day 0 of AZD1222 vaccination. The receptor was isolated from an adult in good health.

CDR3 bases: TGTGCCAGCAGCTTACCGGGATGGGATGGCTACACCTTC. It encodes CASSLPGWDGYTF. The chain has TRBV7-2 and TRBJ1-2; no firm D call. The CDR3 is 13 amino acids. Trimming took 2 bases from V and 6 from J, leaving 10 bases between them. The germline gives CDR1 SGHTA, CDR2 FQGNSA.